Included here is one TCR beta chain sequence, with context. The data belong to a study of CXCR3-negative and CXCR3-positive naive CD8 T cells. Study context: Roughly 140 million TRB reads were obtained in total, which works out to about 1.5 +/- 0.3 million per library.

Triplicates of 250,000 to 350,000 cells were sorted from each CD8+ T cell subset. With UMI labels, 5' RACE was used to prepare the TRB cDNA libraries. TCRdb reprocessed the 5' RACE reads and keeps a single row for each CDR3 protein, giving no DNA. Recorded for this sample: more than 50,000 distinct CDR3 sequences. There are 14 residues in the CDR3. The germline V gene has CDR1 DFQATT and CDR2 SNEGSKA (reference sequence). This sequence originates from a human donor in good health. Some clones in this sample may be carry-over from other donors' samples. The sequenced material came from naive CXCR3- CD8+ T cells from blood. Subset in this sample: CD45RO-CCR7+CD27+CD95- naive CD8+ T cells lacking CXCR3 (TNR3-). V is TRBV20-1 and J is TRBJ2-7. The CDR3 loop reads CSARDLKHIYEQYF.